This T cell receptor beta chain came from a study of Ad26.COV2.S vaccination and SARS-CoV-2 variants. The CDR3 contains 13 residues. The V end was cut by 1 base, the J end by 6 bases, with 6 bases between. TCRdb's copy holds only in-frame clones and misses some; the assay was immunoSEQ multiplex PCR. Of around 370,000 clones in the sample, around 84% were seen once. Whole-study findings and limits: Responses of spike-specific T cells (both CD8+ and CD4+) reportedly showed substantial breadth after vaccination.

On this clone itself: The target antigen is unknown.

The treatment was: about 20 received Ad26.COV2.S at low or high dose, single or two shots; 5 received placebo; per-sample allocation not given. The samples were gathered on day 63 after the first injection of vaccine or placebo. The sample in question was peripheral blood, obtained in a trial of Ad26.COV2.S vaccine versus placebo. This rearrangement joins TRBV12-3 or TRBV12-4 to TRBJ2-2; D could derive from TRBD1 or TRBD2 (5 bases each). This clonotype was sampled from a person between 18 and 65 years old who received the Ad26.COV2.S COVID-19 vaccine or a placebo. The CDR3 here is CASSLGGAGELFF. The CDR3 region has the DNA TGTGCCAGCAGTTTAGGAGGGGCCGGGGAGCTGTTTTTT.